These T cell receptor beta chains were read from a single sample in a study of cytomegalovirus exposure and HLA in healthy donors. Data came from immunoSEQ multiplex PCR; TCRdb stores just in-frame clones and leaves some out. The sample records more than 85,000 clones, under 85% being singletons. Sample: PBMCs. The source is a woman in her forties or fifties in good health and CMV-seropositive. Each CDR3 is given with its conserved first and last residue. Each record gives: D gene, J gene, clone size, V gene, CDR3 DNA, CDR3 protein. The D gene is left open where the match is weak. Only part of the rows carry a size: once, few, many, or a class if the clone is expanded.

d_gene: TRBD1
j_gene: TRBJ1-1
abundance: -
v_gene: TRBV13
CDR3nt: TGTGCCAGCAGCCCCGGGACAGGGAGGAGGGACACTGAAGCTTTCTTT
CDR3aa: CASSPGTGRRDTEAFF

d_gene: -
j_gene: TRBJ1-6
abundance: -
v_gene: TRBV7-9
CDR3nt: TGTGCCAGCAGCCCCGGGAGGGACCTCTCCTATAATTCACCCCTCCACTTT
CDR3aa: CASSPGRDLSYNSPLHF

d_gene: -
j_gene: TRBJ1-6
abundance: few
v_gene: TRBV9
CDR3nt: TGTGCCAGCAGCGACGGTTCTTCTTATTCACCCCTCCACTTT
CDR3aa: CASSDGSSYSPLHF

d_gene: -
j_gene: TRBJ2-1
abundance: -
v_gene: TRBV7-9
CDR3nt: TGTGCCAGCAGACCACGGGACATAAGTGGGTACAATGAGCAGTTCTTC
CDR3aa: CASRPRDISGYNEQFF

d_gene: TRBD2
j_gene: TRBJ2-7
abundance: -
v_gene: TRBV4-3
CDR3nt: TGCGCCAGCAGCCAAGATTGGGGGGAGGGCCACGAGCAGTACTTC
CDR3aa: CASSQDWGEGHEQYF

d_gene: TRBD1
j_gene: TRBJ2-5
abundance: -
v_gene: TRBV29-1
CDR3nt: TGCAGCGTTCAAGACCCGGGACAGGGAGAGACCCAGTACTTC
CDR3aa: CSVQDPGQGETQYF

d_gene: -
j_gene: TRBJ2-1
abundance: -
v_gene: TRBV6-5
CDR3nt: TGTGCCAGCAGCAGGGCCCAGGCTTCCAATGAGCAGTTCTTC
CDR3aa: CASSRAQASNEQFF

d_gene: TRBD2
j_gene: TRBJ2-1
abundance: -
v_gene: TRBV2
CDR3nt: TGTGCCAGCAGTCCCAAAGCGGGGACCTACAATGAGCAGTTCTTC
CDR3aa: CASSPKAGTYNEQFF

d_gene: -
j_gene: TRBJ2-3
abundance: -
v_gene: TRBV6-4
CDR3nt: TGTGCCAGCAGTGACGGACTTTTCAATACGCAGTATTTT
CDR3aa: CASSDGLFNTQYF

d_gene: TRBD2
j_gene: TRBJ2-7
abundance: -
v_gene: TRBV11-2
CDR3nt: TGTGCCAGCAGCACCCTCCGGACTAGCGGGAGTGGTGAGCAGTACTTC
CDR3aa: CASSTLRTSGSGEQYF

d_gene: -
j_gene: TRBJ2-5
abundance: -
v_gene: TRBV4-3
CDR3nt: TGCGCCAGCAGCCAAGAACAGGTCGGGACCCAGTACTTC
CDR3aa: CASSQEQVGTQYF

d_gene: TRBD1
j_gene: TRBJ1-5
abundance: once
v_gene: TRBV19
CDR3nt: TGTGCCAGTAGTTGGAGACAGGGGCGGAATCAGCCCCAGCATTTT
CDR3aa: CASSWRQGRNQPQHF

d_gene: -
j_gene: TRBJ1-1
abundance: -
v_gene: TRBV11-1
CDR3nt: TGTGCCAGCAGCTTAGGTCTGGTCAGGACTGAAGCTTTCTTT
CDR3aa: CASSLGLVRTEAFF

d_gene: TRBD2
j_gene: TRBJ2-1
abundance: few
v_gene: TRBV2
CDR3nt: TGTGCCAGTCAGACTAGCGAATACAATGAGCAGTTCTTC
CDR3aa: CASQTSEYNEQFF

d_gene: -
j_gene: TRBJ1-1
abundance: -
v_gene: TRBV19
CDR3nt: TGTGCCAGTAGAAGAGGGCCCTCGGAGAAAGCTTTCTTT
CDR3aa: CASRRGPSEKAFF

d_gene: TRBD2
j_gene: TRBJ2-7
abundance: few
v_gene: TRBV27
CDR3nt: TGTGCCACCAGGAGGGAATCCGGGACTAGCGGTCCAGGACGGTACGAGCAGTACTTC
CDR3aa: CATRRESGTSGPGRYEQYF

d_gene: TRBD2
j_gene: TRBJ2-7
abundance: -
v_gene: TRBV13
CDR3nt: TGTGCCAGCAGCCCCCGGACTAGCGGGAGGAGGTACGAGCAGTACTTC
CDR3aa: CASSPRTSGRRYEQYF

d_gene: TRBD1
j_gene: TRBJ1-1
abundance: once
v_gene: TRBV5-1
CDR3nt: TGCGCCAGCAGCTCCGGGACAGGGGGCGCGAACACTGAAGCTTTCTTT
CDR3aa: CASSSGTGGANTEAFF

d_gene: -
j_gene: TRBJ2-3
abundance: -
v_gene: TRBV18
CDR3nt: TGTGCCAGCTCACCCCGGCAGGGGGGAGGAGCAGATACGCAGTATTTT
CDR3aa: CASSPRQGGGADTQYF

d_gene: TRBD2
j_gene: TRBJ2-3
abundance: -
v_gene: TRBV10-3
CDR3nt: TGTGCCATCTTAGCGGGGGCCACAGATACGCAGTATTTT
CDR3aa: CAILAGATDTQYF

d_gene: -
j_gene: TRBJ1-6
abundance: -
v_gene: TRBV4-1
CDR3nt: TGCGCCAGCAGCCAAGAGGGGGCGCGTTATAATTCACCCCTCCACTTT
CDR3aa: CASSQEGARYNSPLHF

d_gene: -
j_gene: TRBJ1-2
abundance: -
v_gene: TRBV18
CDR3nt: TGTGCCAGCTCACTTGACGGGGAGGAGGGCTACACCTTC
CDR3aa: CASSLDGEEGYTF

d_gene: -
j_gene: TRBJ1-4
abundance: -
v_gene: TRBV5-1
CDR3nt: TGCGCCAGCAGCTTGGGGACACTAACTAATGAAAAACTGTTTTTT
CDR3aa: CASSLGTLTNEKLFF